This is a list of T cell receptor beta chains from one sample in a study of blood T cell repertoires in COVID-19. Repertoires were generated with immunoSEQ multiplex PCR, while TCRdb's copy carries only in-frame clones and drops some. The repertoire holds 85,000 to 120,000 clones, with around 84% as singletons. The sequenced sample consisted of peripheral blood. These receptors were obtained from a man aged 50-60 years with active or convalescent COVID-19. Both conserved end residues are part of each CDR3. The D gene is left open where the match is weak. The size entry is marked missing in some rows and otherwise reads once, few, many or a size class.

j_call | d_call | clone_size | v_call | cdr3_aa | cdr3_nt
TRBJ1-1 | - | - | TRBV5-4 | CASSLKLSNTEAFF | TGTGCCAGCAGCTTAAAACTTTCGAACACTGAAGCTTTCTTT
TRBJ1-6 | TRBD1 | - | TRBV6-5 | CASSNSGTEGSPLHF | TGTGCCAGCAGTAACTCCGGGACAGAGGGTTCACCCCTCCACTTT
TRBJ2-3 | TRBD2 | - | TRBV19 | CASSIDPLAGFTDTQYF | TGTGCCAGTAGTATAGATCCACTAGCGGGGTTCACAGATACGCAGTATTTT
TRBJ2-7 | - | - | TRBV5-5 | CASSLSRTTTREQYF | TGTGCCAGCAGCTTGTCTCGGACTACTACGAGGGAGCAGTACTTC
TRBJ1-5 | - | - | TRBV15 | CATSSSTNQPQHF | TGTGCCACCAGCAGCAGTACCAATCAGCCCCAGCATTTT
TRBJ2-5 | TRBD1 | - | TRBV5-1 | CASSPGTGGGETQYF | TGCGCCAGCAGCCCAGGGACAGGGGGCGGAGAGACCCAGTACTTC
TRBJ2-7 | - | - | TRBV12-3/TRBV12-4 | CASSLRSRVGQYF | TGTGCCAGCAGTTTAAGGTCGAGGGTGGGGCAGTACTTC
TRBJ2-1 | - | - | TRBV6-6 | CASSFSGPSYNEQFF | TGTGCCAGCAGTTTTAGCGGTCCCTCATACAATGAGCAGTTCTTC
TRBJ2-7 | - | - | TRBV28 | CASSLGQLLEQYF | TGTGCCAGCAGTTTAGGACAGCTTCTAGAGCAGTACTTC
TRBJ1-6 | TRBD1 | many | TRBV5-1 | CASSIPTGTPLHF | TGCGCCAGCAGCATACCGACAGGGACACCCCTCCACTTT
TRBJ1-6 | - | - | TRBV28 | CASSLWLSPLHF | TGTGCCAGCAGTTTATGGCTATCACCCCTCCACTTT
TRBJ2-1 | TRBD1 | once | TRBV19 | CASSKGQGANEQFF | TGTGCCAGTAGTAAGGGACAGGGGGCAAATGAGCAGTTCTTC
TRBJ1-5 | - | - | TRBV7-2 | CASSLAGGSQPQHF | TGTGCCAGCAGCTTAGCGGGGGGGAGTCAGCCCCAGCATTTT
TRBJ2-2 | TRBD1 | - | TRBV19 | CASSMQGAIAGELFF | TGTGCCAGTAGTATGCAGGGGGCGATTGCCGGGGAGCTGTTTTTT
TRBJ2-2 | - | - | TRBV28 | CASHPGHLANTGELFF | TGTGCCAGCCACCCGGGACACCTCGCGAACACCGGGGAGCTGTTTTTT
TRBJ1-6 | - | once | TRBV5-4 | CASSLKGDNSPLHF | TGTGCCAGCAGCTTGAAGGGGGACAATTCACCCCTCCACTTT
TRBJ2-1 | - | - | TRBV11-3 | CASSLSGGASYNEQFF | TGTGCCAGCAGCCTAAGTGGGGGGGCCTCCTACAATGAGCAGTTCTTC
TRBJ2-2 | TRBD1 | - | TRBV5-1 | CASSLGQGPANTGELFF | TGCGCCAGCAGCTTGGGACAGGGCCCCGCGAACACCGGGGAGCTGTTTTTT
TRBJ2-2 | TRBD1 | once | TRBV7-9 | CASTKDRGGTGELFF | TGTGCCAGCACCAAGGACAGGGGCGGCACCGGGGAGCTGTTTTTT
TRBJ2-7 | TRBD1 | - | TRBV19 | CASSPWTGGGEQYF | TGTGCCAGTAGTCCCTGGACAGGGGGCGGCGAGCAGTACTTC
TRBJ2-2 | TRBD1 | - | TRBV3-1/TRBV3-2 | CASSNRQGPGELFF | TGTGCCAGCAGCAATCGACAGGGACCCGGGGAGCTGTTTTTT
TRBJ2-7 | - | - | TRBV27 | CASRPGTQGYEQYF | TGTGCCAGCAGACCCGGGACGCAGGGGTACGAGCAGTACTTC
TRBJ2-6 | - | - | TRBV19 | CASRAGSGANVLTF | TGTGCCAGTAGGGCTGGCTCTGGGGCCAACGTCCTGACTTTC
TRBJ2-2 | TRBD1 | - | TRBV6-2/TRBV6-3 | CASSSQQGTGELFF | TGTGCCAGCAGTTCGCAACAGGGGACCGGGGAGCTGTTTTTT
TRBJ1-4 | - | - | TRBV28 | CASSLSTLETDNEKLFF | TGTGCCAGCAGTTTATCGACCCTTGAGACAGATAATGAAAAACTGTTTTTT
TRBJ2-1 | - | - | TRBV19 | CASSAPHFPSSYNEQFF | TGTGCCAGTAGTGCGCCCCACTTCCCGAGCTCCTACAATGAGCAGTTCTTC
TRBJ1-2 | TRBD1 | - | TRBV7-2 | CASSLGPRDRGNGYTF | TGTGCCAGCAGCTTAGGCCCCCGAGACAGGGGGAATGGCTACACCTTC
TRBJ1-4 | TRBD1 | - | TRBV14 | CASSQEDRGRGKLFF | TGTGCCAGCAGCCAAGAGGACAGGGGGCGAGGAAAACTGTTTTTT
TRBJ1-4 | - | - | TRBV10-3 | CAITGGAGEKLFF | TGTGCCATCACGGGGGGAGCGGGTGAAAAACTGTTTTTT
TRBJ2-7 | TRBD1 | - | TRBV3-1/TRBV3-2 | CASSQTGRAFYEQYF | TGTGCCAGCAGCCAGACAGGGCGGGCTTTCTACGAGCAGTACTTC
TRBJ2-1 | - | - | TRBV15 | CATSRDRLGGNEQFF | TGTGCCACCAGCAGAGATAGATTGGGGGGCAATGAGCAGTTCTTC
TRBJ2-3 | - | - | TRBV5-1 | CASSLEHTTDTQYF | TGCGCCAGCAGCTTGGAACATACCACAGATACGCAGTATTTT
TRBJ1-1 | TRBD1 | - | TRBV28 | CASRPPGQGAGAFF | TGTGCCAGCAGGCCTCCGGGACAGGGGGCGGGGGCTTTCTTT
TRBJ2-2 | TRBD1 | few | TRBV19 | CASSRGTVNTGELFF | TGTGCCAGTAGTAGGGGGACAGTAAACACCGGGGAGCTGTTTTTT
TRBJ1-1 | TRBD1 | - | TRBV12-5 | CASGLEDREAFF | TGTGCTAGTGGTTTGGAGGACAGGGAAGCTTTCTTT
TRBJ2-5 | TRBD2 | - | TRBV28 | CASSRTSGGKSLAQYF | TGTGCCAGCAGTCGGACTAGCGGGGGGAAGAGTTTAGCCCAGTACTTC